The 25 T cell receptor beta chains below come from one sample, sequenced in a study of CD8+CD57+ T cells in acquired aplastic anemia. Sequenced patients had shown CD8+CD57+ cell expansion by flow cytometry. The study profiled TCR beta VDJ and CDR3 using genomic DNA as template. Each CDR3 protein gets one entry after TCRdb re-called the reads with MiXCR. Of around 180,000 distinct CDR3 sequences listed, nearly 50% are singletons. Material: sorted CD4+, CD8+, or CD8+CD57+ T cells (not recorded which) from PBMCs. The source is a human donor with aplastic anemia.

This clonotype was seen ten or more times. The chain carries TRBV6-1 and TRBJ2-7; 11 nucleotides match TRBD1. Germline V CDR1 and CDR2: MNHNS, SASEGT. CDR3 length: 14 residues. The CDR3 protein is CASSTTRTGGLPLV. The CDR3 region has the DNA TGTGCCAGCAGTACGACACGGACAGGGGGCCTACCTCTTGTC.

This clonotype was recorded once. This chain uses TRBV28 with TRBJ2-2, with TRBD2 matching 12 bases. CDR1 and CDR2 from the germline V gene are MDHEN and SYDVKM. The CDR3 is made up of 17 amino acids. V was clipped by 6 bases and J by 2 bases; unmatched bases: 7. As DNA, the CDR3 is TGTGCCAGCAGACAACGGACTAGCGGGGTAAACACCGGGGAGCTGTTTTTT. Its translation is CASRQRTSGVNTGELFF.

Comment on this clonotype: Here the CDR3 omits its conserved ending phenylalanine or tryptophan, so a read error is the likely source. The chain uses TRBV3-1 and TRBJ1-4; a weak D match, TRBD1 (5 bases). The V end lost 3 bases, the J end lost 8 bases, and 13 bases lay between the germline ends. CDR1 is LGHDT and CDR2 is YNNKEL in the germline V gene (reference sequence). CDR3 length equals 14 residues. The CDR3 DNA follows: TGTGCCAGCAGCCATTCAGGGTACAGGGAAAAACTGTTTCTT. It yields the protein CASSHSGYREKLFL.

About this clonotype: A much larger clonotype is one base distant, so this may be a read error. The rearrangement uses TRBV5-6 and TRBJ2-1; D tentatively reads TRBD1 or TRBD2 (5 bases each). The germline CDR1 and CDR2 sequences are SGHDT and YYEEEE. The CDR3 totals 13 residues. CDR3 sequence reads: CASSLNLARERFF. CDR3 bases: TGTGCCAGCAGCTTGAATCTGGCCAGGGAGCGGTTCTTC.

V gene TRBV5-1 combines with J gene TRBJ2-3, with D hard to call. Germline V lookup: CDR1 SGHRS, CDR2 YFSETQ. The CDR3 is made up of 14 amino acids. Trimming removed 2 bases from V and 2 bases from J, with 9 bases in between. This CDR3 reads CASSFHSNTDTQYF. In nucleotides, the CDR3 is TGCGCCAGCAGCTTTCATTCAAACACAGATACGCAGTATTTT.

The V call is TRBV19, the J call TRBJ2-7; 8 bases are shared with TRBD1. Unmatched junction bases numbered 4, after V lost 4 bases and J lost 5 bases. The CDR3 covers 13 residues. Germline CDR1 and CDR2: LNHDA and SQIVND (reference sequence). The CDR3: CASSTWTGNEQYF. Written as DNA, the CDR3 is TGTGCCAGTAGTACCTGGACAGGGAACGAGCAGTACTTC. Full variable domain (rest looked up from reference TRBV19 and TRBJ2-7): DGGITQSPKYLFRKEGQNVTLSCEQNLNHDAMYWYRQDPGQGLRLIYYSQIVNDFQKGDIAEGYSVSREKKESFPLTVTSAQKNPTAFYLCASSTWTGNEQYFGPGTRLTVT.

In nucleotides, the CDR3 is TGTGCCAGCAGTCCTAGCGGGGGGCTTACCTACGAGCAGTACTTC. Protein product: CASSPSGGLTYEQYF. V is TRBV7-3 and J is TRBJ2-7; TRBD2 matches 11 bases. The CDR3 covers 15 residues. Germline V gene lookup returns CDR1 SGHTA and CDR2 FQGTGA. The V gene end was trimmed by 6 bases and the J gene end by 2 bases; junction bases not matched to a gene: 6.

The table lists this clonotype with many counts. The chain joins TRBV7-9 to TRBJ2-7, with D perhaps TRBD1 or TRBD2 (5 bases each). The CDR3 is 17 residues long. V gave up 5 bases and J gave up 2 bases, with 22 bases separating them. Germline V gives CDR1 SEHNR, CDR2 FQNEAQ (reference sequence). The CDR3 region is CASSASKGRGTPYEQYF. Here the CDR3 DNA reads TGTGCCAGCAGCGCCTCGAAAGGAAGAGGGACCCCCTACGAGCAGTACTTC.

At least ten counts were recorded for this clonotype. This rearrangement joins TRBV5-6 to TRBJ2-1; the match to TRBD2 covers 9 bases. This CDR3 comprises 16 residues. Trimming cost V 0 bases and J 4 bases; bases outside gene matches: 5. Germline CDR1 SGHDT, CDR2 YYEEEE. This CDR3 is CASSLEGTSLYNEQFF. The DNA for the CDR3 is TGTGCCAGCAGCTTGGAGGGGACTAGCCTATACAATGAGCAGTTCTTC.

The chain carries TRBV10-1 and TRBJ1-1, with a possible D match to TRBD1 (5 bases). V was trimmed by 3 bases and J by 2 bases, leaving 13 bases between them. Germline CDR1 WNHNN, CDR2 SYGVQD (reference sequence). The CDR3 length is 15 residues. CDR3 nucleotides: TGCGCCAGCAGTGACCTGGGCAGGGTCAACACTGAAGCTTTCTTT. It encodes CASSDLGRVNTEAFF.

Regarding this clonotype: One end of the junction does not line up with germline, which may come from a read error. The CDR3 loop reads CATSRPGQVNTESFF. In DNA form, the CDR3 reads TGTGCCACCAGCAGACCTGGACAGGTCAACACTGAATCTTTCTTT. This chain joins TRBV15 and TRBJ1-1, with 7 bases that match TRBD1. Germline V lookup: CDR1 LNHNV, CDR2 YYDKDF (reference sequence). This CDR3 comprises 15 residues.

The rearrangement links TRBV20-1 to TRBJ2-7; TRBD2 matches at 9 bases. The V gene's germline CDR1 is DFQATT and CDR2 SNEGSKA (reference sequence). Trimming removed 4 bases from V and 5 bases from J; junction bases left unmatched: 6. The CDR3 extends over 13 amino acids. The CDR3 here is CSAIRAGGNEQYF. The CDR3 DNA reads TGCAGTGCTATAAGAGCGGGAGGAAACGAGCAGTACTTC.

This clonotype was observed many times. The rearrangement links TRBV7-2 to TRBJ1-5; no clear D gene. The CDR3 spans 14 residues. Germline V lookup: CDR1 SGHTA, CDR2 FQGNSA. The V gene lost 3 bases and the J gene lost 5 bases, with 11 bases spanning the gap. CDR3 in DNA: TGTGCCAGCAGCTTTAAGGGCCTAGATCAGCCCCAGCATTTT. Protein sequence: CASSFKGLDQPQHF.

This clonotype was recorded once. V and J are TRBV9 and TRBJ2-6; a weak D match, TRBD1 (6 bases). Germline V gene sequence: CDR1 SGDLS, CDR2 YYNGEE. The V end lost 2 bases, the J end lost 4 bases, and 13 bases lay between the germline ends. There are 16 residues in the CDR3. CDR3 DNA: TGTGCCAGCAGCGTTCCAGGGGCGGGCGGGGCCAACGTCCTGACTTTC. This encodes CASSVPGAGGANVLTF.

There are a few counts of this clonotype. The chain is built from TRBV29-1 and TRBJ1-2, with D uncertain. From germline, CDR1 is SQVTM and CDR2 ANQGSEA. Trimming stripped 4 bases from V and 3 bases from J, with 9 bases between. This CDR3 comprises 12 residues. CDR3 sequence reads: CSVGGFDYGYTF. The CDR3 DNA is TGCAGCGTTGGTGGATTTGACTATGGCTACACCTTC.

The chain couples TRBV10-3 to TRBJ1-1; possibly TRBD1 for D (5 bases). The CDR3 is 16 residues long. Trimming took off 3 bases at V and 4 bases at J, with 18 bases between the two ends. Germline CDR1 ENHRY, CDR2 SYGVKD. CDR3 residues: CAISDDSTYLSTEAFF. The CDR3 DNA reads as TGTGCCATCAGTGACGACAGTACCTATCTGAGCACTGAAGCTTTCTTT.

V is TRBV7-8 and J is TRBJ2-3; 9 bases fit TRBD2. The trim removed 1 base at V and 2 bases at J, leaving 4 bases unmatched. CDR3 length equals 16 residues. Germline V CDR1 and CDR2: SGHVS, FQNEAQ. The CDR3 protein is CASSLGLAVATDTQYF. The CDR3 DNA reads as TGTGCCAGCAGCTTAGGACTAGCGGTGGCCACAGATACGCAGTATTTT.

This sequence joins TRBV7-9 and TRBJ2-3; TRBD2 matches 8 bases. This CDR3 is 15 amino acids long. The V segment lost 8 bases and the J segment 6 bases; nucleotides outside the gene matches: 13. The germline V gene encodes CDR1 SEHNR and CDR2 FQNEAQ (reference sequence). CDR3 sequence (DNA): TGTGCCAGCCGAAACGGGAGGGCCGTTTTGGATACGCAGTATTTT. This sequence encodes CASRNGRAVLDTQYF.

This clonotype has at least ten counts. This chain links TRBV3-1 with TRBJ1-2; 9 bases are shared with TRBD1. CDR1 LGHDT and CDR2 YNNKEL come from the germline V gene (reference sequence). V was pared by 7 bases and J by 7 bases, with 13 bases of the junction left unmatched. The CDR3 spans 15 residues. The CDR3: CASNPGRDRASGYTF. The CDR3 nucleotides are TGTGCCAGCAATCCAGGCAGGGACAGGGCGAGTGGCTACACCTTC.

This clonotype came up many times. The chain employs TRBV5-1 and TRBJ2-4; D not resolved. Germline CDR1 reads SGHRS; CDR2 reads YFSETQ. The V end was cut by 5 bases, the J end by 5 bases, with 14 bases between. The CDR3 totals 14 residues. The CDR3 loop reads CASSSTGRENIQYF. The DNA for the CDR3 is TGCGCCAGCAGTAGTACGGGTAGGGAAAACATTCAGTACTTC.

The chain joins TRBV12-3 or TRBV12-4 to TRBJ2-3; possibly TRBD2 for D (6 bases). Trimming cost V 7 bases and J 7 bases, with 21 bases left between them. The CDR3 has 15 residues. As DNA, the CDR3 is TGTGCCAGCACTACTGTGTCCGGGGGAGTAAATACGCAGTATTTT. It specifies CASTTVSGGVNTQYF.

This clonotype was counted ten times or more. The gene calls are TRBV5-4 and TRBJ1-2, with TRBD1 identical over 7 bases. J gave up 3 bases and V 4 bases, and 3 bases lay outside the gene matches. Per the germline V gene, CDR1 is SGHNT and CDR2 is YYREEE (reference sequence). The CDR3 runs 13 residues. The CDR3 protein is CASSRQGDYGYTF. The CDR3 DNA is TGTGCCAGCAGCAGACAGGGAGACTATGGCTACACCTTC.

This clonotype was recorded a few times. V is TRBV24-1 and J is TRBJ2-3, with D perhaps TRBD1 (6 bases). V was cut by 9 bases and J by 4 bases, with 16 bases left in between. Germline V gives CDR1 KGHDR, CDR2 SFDVKD. This CDR3 region has 14 residues. The CDR3 loop reads CATDKYRAADTQYF. The CDR3 DNA sequence: TGTGCCACCGACAAATACAGGGCGGCAGATACGCAGTATTTT.

The chain employs TRBV6-1 and TRBJ2-7, with 10 nucleotides matching TRBD1. The CDR3 is 13 amino acids. With 10 bases clipped from V and 4 bases from J, the junction kept 7 bases outside the gene matches. Germline CDR1 and CDR2: MNHNS and SASEGT. In DNA, the CDR3 is TGTGCCATCCGGAAGGACAGGGGGTACGAGCAGTACTTC. Protein product: CAIRKDRGYEQYF.

In this sample, this clonotype turned up a few times. This chain joins TRBV29-1 and TRBJ2-2, with D possibly being TRBD1 or TRBD2 (5 bases each). Germline V CDR1 and CDR2: SQVTM, ANQGSEA. V lost 3 bases, J lost 2 bases, and 10 bases lay in between. The CDR3 has 14 amino acids. CDR3 bases: TGCAGCGTTGACGGGACGGGAAACACCGGGGAGCTGTTTTTT. This codes for CSVDGTGNTGELFF.